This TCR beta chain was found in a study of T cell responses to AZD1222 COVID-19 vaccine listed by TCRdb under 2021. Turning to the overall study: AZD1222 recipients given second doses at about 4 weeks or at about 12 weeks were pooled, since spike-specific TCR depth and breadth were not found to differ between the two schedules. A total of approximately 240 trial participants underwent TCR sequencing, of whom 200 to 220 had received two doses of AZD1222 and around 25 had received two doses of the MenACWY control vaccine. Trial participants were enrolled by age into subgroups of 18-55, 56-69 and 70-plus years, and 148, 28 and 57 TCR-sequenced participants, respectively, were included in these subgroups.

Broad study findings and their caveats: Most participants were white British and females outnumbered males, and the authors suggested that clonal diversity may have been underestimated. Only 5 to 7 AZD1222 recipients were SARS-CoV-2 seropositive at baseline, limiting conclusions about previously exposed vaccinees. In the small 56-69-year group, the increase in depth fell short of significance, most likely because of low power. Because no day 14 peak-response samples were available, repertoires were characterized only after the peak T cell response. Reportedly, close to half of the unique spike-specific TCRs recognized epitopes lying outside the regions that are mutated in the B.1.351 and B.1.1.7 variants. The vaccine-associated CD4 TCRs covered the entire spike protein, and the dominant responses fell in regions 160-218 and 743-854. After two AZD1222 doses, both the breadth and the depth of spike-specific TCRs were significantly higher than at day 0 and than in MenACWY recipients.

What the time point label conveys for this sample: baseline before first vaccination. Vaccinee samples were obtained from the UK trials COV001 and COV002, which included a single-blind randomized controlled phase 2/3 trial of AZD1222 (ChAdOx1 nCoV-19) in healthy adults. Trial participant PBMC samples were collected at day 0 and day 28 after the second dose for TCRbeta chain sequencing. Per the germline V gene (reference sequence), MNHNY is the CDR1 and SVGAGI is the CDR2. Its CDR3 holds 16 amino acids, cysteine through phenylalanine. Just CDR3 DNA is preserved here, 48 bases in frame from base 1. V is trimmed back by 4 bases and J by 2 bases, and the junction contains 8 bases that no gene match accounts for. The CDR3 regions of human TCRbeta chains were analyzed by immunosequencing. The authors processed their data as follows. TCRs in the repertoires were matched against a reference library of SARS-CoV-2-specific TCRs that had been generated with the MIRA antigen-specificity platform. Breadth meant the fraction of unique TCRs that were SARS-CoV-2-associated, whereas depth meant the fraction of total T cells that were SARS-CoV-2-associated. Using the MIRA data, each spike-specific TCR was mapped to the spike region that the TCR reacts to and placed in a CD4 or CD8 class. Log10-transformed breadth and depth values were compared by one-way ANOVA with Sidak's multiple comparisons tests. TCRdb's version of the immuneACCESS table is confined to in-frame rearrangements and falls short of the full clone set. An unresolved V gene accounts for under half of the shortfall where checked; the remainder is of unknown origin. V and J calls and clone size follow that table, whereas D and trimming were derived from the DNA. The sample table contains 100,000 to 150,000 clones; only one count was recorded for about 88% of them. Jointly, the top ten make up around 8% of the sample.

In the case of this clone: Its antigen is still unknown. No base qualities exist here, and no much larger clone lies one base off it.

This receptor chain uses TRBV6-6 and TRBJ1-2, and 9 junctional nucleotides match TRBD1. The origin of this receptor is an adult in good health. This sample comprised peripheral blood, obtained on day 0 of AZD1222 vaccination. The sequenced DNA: TGTGCCAGCAGTTCCCCCCAACAGGGGGCAAACTATGGCTACACCTTC. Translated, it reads CASSSPQQGANYGYTF.